One and the same sample provided the 16 T cell receptor beta chains below, sequenced in a study of CD8 T cells in ankylosing spondylitis. TCRdb fed the 5' RACE reads into MiXCR, producing one record per CDR3 protein. This table has some 130,000 distinct CDR3 sequences, approximately 9.7% appearing once. Sequences were obtained from blood, either unsorted or a sorted T cell fraction (not recorded which). Source of these receptors: a male donor with ankylosing spondylitis or in good health (not recorded which).

This clonotype was seen more than once but under ten times. A much larger clone is a single base away; this may be a read error. The genes are TRBV7-2 and TRBJ2-5; weak D call: TRBD1 (6 bases). The V end lost 5 bases, the J end lost 5 bases, and 18 bases lay between the germline ends. Germline V gives CDR1 SGHTA, CDR2 FQGNSA. The CDR3 runs 15 residues. CDR3 region: CASSAPGQDGETQYF. Here the CDR3 DNA reads TGTGCCAGCAGCGCCCCGGGACAAGACGGGGAGACCCAGTACTTC.

This clonotype has a count of ten or more. The genes are TRBV25-1 and TRBJ1-4; D is unclear. CDR1 and CDR2 from the germline V gene are MGHDK and SYGVNS. The CDR3 is 14 amino acids. V was trimmed by 11 bases and J by 8 bases, leaving 21 bases between them. The CDR3 region is CASTGPKLREKLFF. The CDR3 region has the DNA TGTGCCTCGACTGGTCCAAAACTGAGGGAAAAACTGTTTTTT.

This chain joins TRBV7-9 and TRBJ2-3; D perhaps matches TRBD2 (7 bases). Trimming pared 5 bases from V and 4 bases from J, leaving 22 bases between. There are 17 residues in the CDR3. Per germline, CDR1 SEHNR and CDR2 FQNEAQ (reference sequence). The CDR3 nucleotides read TGTGCCAGCAGCCACAGACGAACAGGGAGGGTAGCAGATACGCAGTATTTT. Translated, it gives CASSHRRTGRVADTQYF. Filled out from reference TRBV7-9 and TRBJ2-3, the complete variable domain reads DTGVSQNPRHKITKRGQNVTFRCDPISEHNRLYWYRQTLGQGPEFLTYFQNEAQLEKSRLLSDRFSAERPKGSFSTLEIQRTEQGDSAMYLCASSHRRTGRVADTQYFGPGTRLTVL.

This clonotype was seen only a few times. The V call is TRBV19, the J call TRBJ2-6; no clear D gene. This CDR3 region has 15 residues. The germline CDR1 and CDR2 sequences are LNHDA and SQIVND (reference sequence). Trimming pared 3 bases from V and 0 bases from J, leaving 6 bases between. This CDR3 is CASSIEVSGANVLTF. The DNA of the CDR3 is TGTGCCAGTAGTATCGAGGTCTCTGGGGCCAACGTCCTGACTTTC.

This clonotype was observed many times. V is TRBV5-1 and J is TRBJ1-5; 10 bases line up with TRBD1. Germline values: CDR1 SGHRS, CDR2 YFSETQ. The CDR3 length is 16 residues. Trimming at V came to 4 bases and at J to 1 base, leaving 5 bases not matched to a gene. The CDR3 loop reads CASSEGTGVSNQPQHF. Here the CDR3 DNA reads TGCGCCAGCAGCGAAGGGACAGGGGTAAGCAATCAGCCCCAGCATTTT.

V gene TRBV5-5 combines with J gene TRBJ2-5; TRBD1 agrees at 8 bases. The germline V gene has CDR1 SGHKS and CDR2 YYEKEE (reference sequence). Losses at the gene ends were 4 bases for V and 4 bases for J; bases not matched to a gene: 3. This CDR3 is 13 amino acids long. This chain's CDR3 is CASSLRGRETQYF. The CDR3 DNA reads as TGTGCCAGCAGCCTCAGGGGGCGAGAGACCCAGTACTTC.

This clonotype was recorded many times. This chain links TRBV29-1 with TRBJ2-1; D may be TRBD2 (5 bases). Germline-derived CDR1 and CDR2 are SQVTM and ANQGSEA. Between the trimmed V and J ends, which lost 3 bases and 7 bases, there was a span of 16 bases. This CDR3 is built from 14 residues. The DNA for the CDR3 is TGCAGCGTTGAGGTGGGAGTTGCCCTAAATGAGCAGTTCTTC. Its protein product is CSVEVGVALNEQFF.

The rearrangement uses TRBV20-1 and TRBJ2-7, with 11 bases aligning to TRBD2. The germline gives CDR1 DFQATT, CDR2 SNEGSKA (reference sequence). The CDR3 runs 14 residues. V shed 6 bases, J shed 2 bases, and the junction held 6 bases outside the gene matches. CDR3 residues: CSALGTSGPYEQYF. The DNA of the CDR3 is TGCAGTGCGCTAGGGACTAGCGGACCCTACGAGCAGTACTTC.

V usage is TRBV6-5 and J usage is TRBJ2-7; a weak D match, TRBD1 (5 bases). CDR3 size: 11 residues. Germline CDR1 MNHEY, CDR2 SVGAGI. V gave up 10 bases and J gave up 4 bases, with 11 bases separating them. The DNA for the CDR3 is TGTGCCACTACGGACACTTACGAGCAGTACTTC. This gives the protein CATTDTYEQYF.

CDR3: CASIRITQGGPGYTF. The CDR3 DNA follows: TGTGCCAGCATCCGAATAACGCAGGGCGGCCCTGGCTACACCTTC. The chain combines TRBV28 with TRBJ1-2; tentative D call: TRBD1 (5 bases). Germline loops: CDR1 MDHEN, CDR2 SYDVKM. V lost 7 bases and J lost 7, with 22 bases in between. CDR3 length: 15 amino acids.

This clonotype was seen ten or more times. The chain employs TRBV10-3 and TRBJ2-5; D gene uncertain. Germline-derived CDR1 and CDR2 are ENHRY and SYGVKD. The CDR3 contains 12 residues. The germline V and J ends were trimmed by 3 bases and 4 bases, with 6 bases remaining between them. CDR3 protein: CAISDPLETQYF. The CDR3 nucleotides are TGTGCCATCAGTGACCCATTAGAGACCCAGTACTTC.

This clonotype came up many times. The rearrangement links TRBV20-1 to TRBJ2-7; the match to TRBD2 covers 11 bases. Germline CDR1 is DFQATT and CDR2 is SNEGSKA (reference sequence). V lost 3 bases, J lost 4 bases, and 5 bases stayed unmatched. The CDR3 totals 14 residues. CDR3 residues: CSASPGTSGYEQYF. CDR3 sequence (DNA): TGCAGTGCTAGCCCCGGGACTAGCGGATACGAGCAGTACTTC.

The genes are TRBV29-1 and TRBJ2-1, with 10 bases identical to TRBD1. CDR3 length: 20 amino acids. The ends lost 0 bases at V and 2 bases at J; junction bases unmatched: 16. Per germline, CDR1 SQVTM and CDR2 ANQGSEA. CDR3 sequence (DNA): TGCAGCGTTGAAGATCGGGGACAGGGGCCGGCGGGAGCTACCTACAATGAGCAGTTCTTC. Translated, it gives CSVEDRGQGPAGATYNEQFF.

V and J are TRBV6-6 and TRBJ1-5; TRBD1 matches 8 bases. Germline V lookup: CDR1 MNHNY, CDR2 SVGAGI (reference sequence). The length of the CDR3 is 13 residues. Losses at the gene ends were 4 bases for V and 6 bases for J; bases not matched to a gene: 2. As DNA, the CDR3 is TGTGCCAGCAGTTTTACAGGGGGTCAGCCCCAGCATTTT. The encoded protein is CASSFTGGQPQHF.

This chain links TRBV14 with TRBJ2-5; D is perhaps TRBD1 or TRBD2 (5 bases each). The germline V and J ends were trimmed by 8 bases and 4 bases, with 20 bases remaining between them. The germline V gene encodes CDR1 SGHDN and CDR2 FVKESK. This CDR3 spans 15 amino acids. The DNA of the CDR3 is TGTGCCAGCGACGAAGCACGGGACCCACCAGAGACCCAGTACTTC. This encodes CASDEARDPPETQYF.

At least ten counts were recorded for this clonotype. The chain joins TRBV20-1 to TRBJ2-7; D call uncertain. This CDR3 region has 14 residues. The germline V gene has CDR1 DFQATT and CDR2 SNEGSKA (reference sequence). The V gene lost 5 bases and the J gene lost 0 bases, with 14 bases spanning the gap. The chain's CDR3 is CSAQSRVSSYEQYF. The CDR3 bases are TGCAGTGCTCAATCTCGCGTAAGCTCCTACGAGCAGTACTTC.